What follows are 9 T cell receptor beta chains derived from one specimen sequenced in a study of preoperative IRX-2 immunotherapy in early breast cancer. The treatment here: preoperative locoregional IRX-2 cytokine immunotherapy. Some clones are missing from TCRdb's copy, which holds only in-frame ones; the method was immunoSEQ multiplex PCR. The table shows roughly 99,000 clones, with 86% occurring only once. The source material was tumor tissue, sampled after IRX-2 immunotherapy. The receptors here all came from a human donor with breast cancer.

The V and J genes are TRBV5-1 and TRBJ1-1; TRBD1 is a possible D gene (6 bases). There are 17 residues in the CDR3. The V gene lost 0 bases and the J gene lost 1 base, with 16 bases spanning the gap. Germline V gene lookup returns CDR1 SGHRS and CDR2 YFSETQ. Written as DNA, the CDR3 is TGCGCCAGCAGCTTGGCCCAACAAGGGGGGAAGAACACTGAAGCTTTCTTT. It encodes CASSLAQQGGKNTEAFF.

The chain uses TRBV5-1 and TRBJ2-1; TRBD2 agrees at 10 bases. The germline CDR1 and CDR2 sequences are SGHRS and YFSETQ. The CDR3 sequence is 16 residues long. V was clipped by 0 bases and J by 10 bases; unmatched bases: 10. The CDR3 DNA is TGCGCCAGCAGCTTGGAGGGGAATAGCGGGAGGAACGAGCAGTTCTTC. It translates to CASSLEGNSGRNEQFF.

This chain links TRBV7-7 with TRBJ2-7; 7 bases fit TRBD2. Germline V CDR1 and CDR2: SSHAT, FNYEAQ (reference sequence). V gave up 2 bases and J gave up 3 bases; unmatched junction bases: 10. The CDR3 loop spans 16 amino acids. The CDR3 bases are TGTGCCAGCAGCTTATGGGGGACTACCGCCAGCTACGAGCAGTACTTC. Its translation is CASSLWGTTASYEQYF.

V and J are TRBV27 and TRBJ2-7; tentatively, D is TRBD1 (5 bases). The CDR3 consists of 14 residues. The V end was cut by 6 bases, the J end by 2 bases, with 14 bases between. From germline, CDR1 is MNHEY and CDR2 SMNVEV (reference sequence). The CDR3 protein is CASRTGPTTYEQYF. CDR3 bases: TGTGCCAGCAGAACAGGTCCCACAACCTACGAGCAGTACTTC.

There are a few counts of this clone. The chain employs TRBV11-3 and TRBJ2-5; 8 bases fit TRBD1. CDR3 length equals 15 residues. Germline values: CDR1 SGHNT, CDR2 YENEEA. Losses at the gene ends were 5 bases for V and 1 base for J; bases not matched to a gene: 6. The CDR3 coding sequence is TGTGCCAGCAGCCCAAGGACAGGGCCCCAAGAGACCCAGTACTTC. It is translated as CASSPRTGPQETQYF.

This chain links TRBV12-5 with TRBJ2-1; 8 bases line up with TRBD1. CDR3 size: 15 residues. Germline V gene lookup returns CDR1 LGHNT and CDR2 FRNRAP. The CDR3: CASKNRQGAGDEQFF. The CDR3 region has the DNA TGTGCCAGCAAAAACCGGCAGGGGGCCGGGGATGAGCAGTTCTTC.

V is TRBV5-1 and J is TRBJ2-5, with 15 bases matching TRBD2. With V trimmed by 4 bases and J by 5 bases, 6 bases remained unmatched. The CDR3 sequence is 16 residues long. CDR1 and CDR2 from the germline V gene are SGHRS and YFSETQ. For the CDR3, the DNA is TGCGCCAGCAGCCCCTGGACTAGCGGGAGGGAGGAGACCCAGTACTTC. The encoded protein is CASSPWTSGREETQYF.

The J gene is TRBJ1-4, the V gene TRBV6-8; weak D call: TRBD1 (5 bases). Deletions cut 0 bases from V and 7 bases from J, with 12 bases between. This CDR3 has 15 amino acids. Per the germline V gene, CDR1 is MNHGY and CDR2 is SAAAGT. The CDR3 loop is CASSYSVRGGEKLFF. The CDR3 DNA is TGTGCCAGCAGTTACTCAGTGAGGGGTGGTGAAAAACTGTTTTTT.

The chain carries TRBV15 and TRBJ2-3; tentatively, D is TRBD1 (5 bases). The ends were cut back, 9 bases at V and 2 bases at J, with 18 bases in the middle. The CDR3 is 15 residues long. Germline CDR1 and CDR2: LNHNV and YYDKDF (reference sequence). CDR3 nucleotide sequence: TGTGCCACATACCAGGGTTTGGCGGCCACAGATACGCAGTATTTT. It is translated as CATYQGLAATDTQYF.